The clone carrying this TCR beta chain was picked up a small number of times. Its antigen is not identified. Every participating donor contributed about 10 milliliters of peripheral blood through a draw. PCR was performed a second time for about 7 to 12 cycles using a sample-barcoded 5' primer and a J-beta primer mix. TCRdb ran MiXCR on the 5' RACE reads and lists one entry per CDR3 protein. The sample lists over 700,000 distinct CDR3 sequences, around a quarter seen once, with 9.4% in the top ten. This specimen comes from a study of blood T cells in healthy people across ages. Germline V CDR1 and CDR2: ENHRY, SYGVKD. This CDR3 contains 15 residues. Study-wide findings and caveats: PBMCs that were unsorted prevented a conclusive naive versus antigen-experienced comparison. The unknown donor CMV status may have confounded expanded clonotype changes.

The data were also submitted as part of a second study, on T cells of mothers and their children. Per that study: Overlap ran slightly, non-significantly higher for related than unrelated mother-child pairs.

The chain combines TRBV10-3 with TRBJ2-5; 11 positions agree with TRBD2. Judging by the DNA end, TRBJ2-1 fits better; the J call may be wrong. Material: blood. The source is a boy younger than 18 in good health. CDR3 region: CAISEMTSGNNEQFF. In nucleotides, the CDR3 is TGTGCCATCAGCGAGATGACTAGCGGGAACAATGAGCAGTTCTTC.